The rows below give T cell receptor beta chains drawn from one sample of a study of cytomegalovirus exposure and HLA in healthy donors. Profiled with immunoSEQ multiplex PCR; TCRdb holds only in-frame clones, not every one. Of 130,000 to 150,000 clones listed, around 67% were seen once; the top ten hold approximately 4%. Sequenced sample: PBMCs. These TCRs come from a man between 18 and 35 years old in good health and CMV-seropositive. The CDR3 runs from the conserved cysteine through the conserved F or W. D genes are given only for firm matches. A row's size may be missing; if present it is once, few, many or a size class.

CASSQTGTTGSYEQYF | TGCGCCAGCAGCCAGACCGGGACAACTGGCTCCTACGAGCAGTACTTC | 16 | NA | NA | TRBJ2-7 | TRBV5-1
CASSSGGSDQPQHF | TGTGCCAGCAGCTCAGGGGGCTCGGATCAGCCCCAGCATTTT | 14 | TRBD1 | few | TRBJ1-5 | TRBV5-4
CASSQGGWEFF | TGTGCCAGCAGCCAGGGGGGGTGGGAGTTCTTC | 11 | TRBD2 | NA | TRBJ2-1 | TRBV14
CASSLESAGRMSYEQYF | TGTGCCAGCAGCTTAGAATCGGCGGGGAGGATGTCCTACGAGCAGTACTTC | 17 | NA | NA | TRBJ2-7 | TRBV7-9
CASIIDRGAGELFF | TGTGCCAGCATTATAGACAGGGGGGCCGGGGAGCTGTTTTTT | 14 | TRBD1 | NA | TRBJ2-2 | TRBV2
CASSLGGFYGYTF | TGTGCTAGTTCTCTGGGGGGGTTCTATGGCTACACCTTC | 13 | NA | NA | TRBJ1-2 | TRBV12-5
CASSGGLATWETQYF | TGTGCCAGCAGCGGGGGACTAGCCACGTGGGAGACCCAGTACTTC | 15 | TRBD2 | NA | TRBJ2-5 | TRBV9
CASSMQSTNEKLFF | TGTGCCAGTAGTATGCAGTCAACTAATGAAAAACTGTTTTTT | 14 | NA | NA | TRBJ1-4 | TRBV19
CASSLALGGYEQYF | TGTGCCAGCAGCTTAGCCTTGGGGGGCTACGAGCAGTACTTC | 14 | NA | NA | TRBJ2-7 | TRBV7-9
CASSLATVQETQYF | TGTGCCAGCAGCTTGGCAACGGTCCAAGAGACCCAGTACTTC | 14 | NA | NA | TRBJ2-5 | TRBV5-4
CASGTGGTSPLHF | TGTGCCAGCGGCACAGGGGGGACTTCACCCCTCCACTTT | 13 | TRBD1 | few | TRBJ1-6 | TRBV6-5
CASSLGQGRPNSPLHF | TGTGCCAGCAGCTTGGGGCAGGGCAGGCCTAATTCACCCCTCCACTTT | 16 | NA | NA | TRBJ1-6 | TRBV7-9
CASSGDRGDTEAFF | TGTGCCAGCAGCGGGGACAGGGGGGACACTGAAGCTTTCTTT | 14 | TRBD1 | NA | TRBJ1-1 | TRBV5-6
CASVERRENPLHF | TGTGCCAGCGTTGAACGGAGGGAAAATCCCCTCCACTTT | 13 | NA | NA | TRBJ1-6 | TRBV2
CASSSTGVSYEQYF | TGTGCCAGCAGTTCTACAGGGGTCTCCTACGAGCAGTACTTC | 14 | TRBD1 | NA | TRBJ2-7 | TRBV28
CASSQDWGQGMHEQYF | TGTGCCAGCAGCCAAGATTGGGGGCAGGGTATGCACGAGCAGTACTTC | 16 | NA | NA | TRBJ2-7 | TRBV4-2
CAISVRQGADEQYF | TGTGCCATCAGTGTACGACAGGGGGCGGACGAGCAGTACTTC | 14 | TRBD1 | NA | TRBJ2-7 | TRBV10-3
CASSYRDRVEAFF | TGTGCCAGCAGTTATCGGGACAGGGTTGAAGCTTTCTTT | 13 | TRBD1 | once | TRBJ1-1 | TRBV6-6
CASSAKLAGGNEQFF | TGTGCCAGCAGCGCGAAACTAGCGGGAGGCAATGAGCAGTTCTTC | 15 | TRBD2 | NA | TRBJ2-1 | TRBV7-9
CASATGFSNEKLFF | TGCGCCAGCGCTACAGGGTTTTCTAATGAAAAACTGTTTTTT | 14 | NA | few | TRBJ1-4 | TRBV5-1
CASGDRGQHHEQYF | TGTGCCAGCGGCGACAGGGGCCAACACCACGAGCAGTACTTC | 14 | TRBD1 | NA | TRBJ2-7 | TRBV6-5
CASSSGGSSNYGYTF | TGTGCCAGTAGTTCTGGAGGCAGTTCGAACTATGGCTACACCTTC | 15 | NA | NA | TRBJ1-2 | TRBV19
CASSEPGEQYF | TGTGCCAGCAGTGAGCCCGGCGAGCAGTACTTC | 11 | NA | NA | TRBJ2-7 | TRBV2
CASSGQGSNYEQYF | TGTGCCAGCAGTGGGCAGGGAAGCAACTACGAGCAGTACTTC | 14 | NA | NA | TRBJ2-7 | TRBV2
CAWSVKRTSGTNNEQFF | TGTGCCTGGAGTGTGAAAAGGACTAGCGGGACTAACAATGAGCAGTTCTTC | 17 | TRBD2 | few | TRBJ2-1 | TRBV30
CASTKSWPYEQYF | TGTGCCAGCACCAAATCTTGGCCCTACGAGCAGTACTTC | 13 | NA | few | TRBJ2-7 | TRBV28
CASPPGGNEQFF | TGTGCCAGCCCCCCGGGAGGCAATGAGCAGTTCTTC | 12 | TRBD2 | few | TRBJ2-1 | TRBV6-5
CASSLAPGGAGEQFF | TGCGCCAGCAGCTTGGCCCCTGGGGGAGCGGGAGAGCAGTTCTTC | 15 | TRBD2 | NA | TRBJ2-1 | TRBV5-1
CASSLSGQGKTYEQYF | TGTGCCAGCAGTTTATCGGGACAGGGGAAGACCTACGAGCAGTACTTC | 16 | TRBD1 | NA | TRBJ2-7 | TRBV28
CASSSGLPYNEQFF | TGTGCCAGCAGTTCCGGACTGCCCTACAATGAGCAGTTCTTC | 14 | NA | NA | TRBJ2-1 | TRBV28
CASSYGTNSYEQYF | TGTGCCAGCAGTTACGGGACAAACTCCTACGAGCAGTACTTC | 14 | NA | NA | TRBJ2-7 | TRBV6-5
CASSLEPGQGGEKLFF | TGCGCCAGCAGCTTGGAGCCCGGACAGGGGGGTGAAAAACTGTTTTTT | 16 | TRBD1 | NA | TRBJ1-4 | TRBV5-1
CASSGTDRAGYTF | TGTGCCAGCAGCGGCACCGACAGGGCTGGCTACACCTTC | 13 | TRBD1 | few | TRBJ1-2 | TRBV9
CASSLKAGGTEAFF | TGTGCCAGCAGCTTAAAGGCGGGAGGGACTGAAGCTTTCTTT | 14 | NA | NA | TRBJ1-1 | TRBV7-8
CASAGQEKGNQPQHF | TGTGCCAGTGCCGGACAGGAGAAGGGCAATCAGCCCCAGCATTTT | 15 | TRBD1 | NA | TRBJ1-5 | TRBV19
CASRWGTSYEQYF | TGTGCCAGCAGGTGGGGCACCTCCTACGAGCAGTACTTC | 13 | NA | NA | TRBJ2-7 | TRBV13
CASAGSSNSPLHF | TGTGCCAGTGCAGGGTCGAGCAATTCACCCCTCCACTTT | 13 | NA | NA | TRBJ1-6 | TRBV5-4
CASSGRQGRNTIYF | TGTGCCAGCAGCGGGCGACAGGGGAGAAACACCATATATTTT | 14 | TRBD1 | few | TRBJ1-3 | TRBV7-2
CASSSGTGGFMNTEAFF | TGTGCCAGCAGTTCTGGGACAGGGGGTTTCATGAACACTGAAGCTTTCTTT | 17 | TRBD1 | few | TRBJ1-1 | TRBV28
CASSEILNTGELFF | TGTGCCAGCAGTGAAATTCTGAACACCGGGGAGCTGTTTTTT | 14 | NA | NA | TRBJ2-2 | TRBV2
CATSRTAHSGANVLTF | TGTGCCACCAGTCGGACAGCACACTCTGGGGCCAACGTCCTGACTTTC | 16 | NA | NA | TRBJ2-6 | TRBV15
CASSLGLADAIAKNIQYF | TGTGCCAGCAGCTTGGGGTTAGCGGATGCAATAGCCAAAAACATTCAGTACTTC | 18 | NA | NA | TRBJ2-4 | TRBV5-6
CASSEVADTDTQYF | TGTGCCAGCAGTGAAGTGGCAGACACAGATACGCAGTATTTT | 14 | NA | NA | TRBJ2-3 | TRBV2
CASSLEPGPEGPRGYTF | TGCGCCAGCAGCTTGGAACCGGGTCCTGAGGGCCCTCGTGGCTACACCTTC | 17 | NA | NA | TRBJ1-2 | TRBV5-1
CASSQERDQPQHF | TGCGCCAGCAGCCAAGAGAGGGATCAGCCCCAGCATTTT | 13 | NA | NA | TRBJ1-5 | TRBV4-1
CASSIAGVMSTGELFF | TGTGCCAGCAGCATAGCGGGAGTGATGAGTACCGGGGAGCTGTTTTTT | 16 | TRBD2 | NA | TRBJ2-2 | TRBV5-4
CASSYLPLREKLFF | TGTGCCAGCAGTTATCTCCCTCTCCGTGAAAAACTGTTTTTT | 14 | NA | NA | TRBJ1-4 | TRBV6-5
CASSGTGALNQPQHF | TGTGCCAGCAGCGGGACAGGGGCGCTCAATCAGCCCCAGCATTTT | 15 | TRBD1 | NA | TRBJ1-5 | TRBV9